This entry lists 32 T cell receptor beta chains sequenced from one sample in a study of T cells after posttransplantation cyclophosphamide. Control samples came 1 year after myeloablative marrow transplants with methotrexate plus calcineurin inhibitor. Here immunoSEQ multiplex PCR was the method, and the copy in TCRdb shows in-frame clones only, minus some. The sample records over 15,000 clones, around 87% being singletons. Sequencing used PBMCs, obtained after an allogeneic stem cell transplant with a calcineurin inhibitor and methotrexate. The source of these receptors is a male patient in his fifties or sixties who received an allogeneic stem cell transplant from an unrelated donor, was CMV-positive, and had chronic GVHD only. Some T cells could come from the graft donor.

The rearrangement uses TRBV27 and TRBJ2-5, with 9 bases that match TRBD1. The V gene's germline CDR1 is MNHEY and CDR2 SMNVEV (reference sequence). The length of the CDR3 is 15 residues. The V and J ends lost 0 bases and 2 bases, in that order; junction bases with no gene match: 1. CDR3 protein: CASSLSGTGQETQYF. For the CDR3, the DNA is TGTGCCAGCAGTTTATCCGGGACAGGGCAAGAGACCCAGTACTTC.

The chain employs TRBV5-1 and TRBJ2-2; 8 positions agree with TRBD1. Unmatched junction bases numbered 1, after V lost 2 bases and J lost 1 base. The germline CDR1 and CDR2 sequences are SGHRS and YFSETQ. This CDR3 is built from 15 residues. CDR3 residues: CASSFTGGNTGELFF. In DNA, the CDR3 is TGCGCCAGCAGCTTCACAGGGGGGAACACCGGGGAGCTGTTTTTT.

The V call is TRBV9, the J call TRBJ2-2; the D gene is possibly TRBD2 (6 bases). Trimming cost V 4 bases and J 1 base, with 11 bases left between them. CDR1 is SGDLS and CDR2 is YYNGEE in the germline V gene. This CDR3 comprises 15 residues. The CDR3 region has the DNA TGTGCCAGCAGCTTCGGGACTCTGAACACCGGGGAGCTGTTTTTT. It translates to CASSFGTLNTGELFF.

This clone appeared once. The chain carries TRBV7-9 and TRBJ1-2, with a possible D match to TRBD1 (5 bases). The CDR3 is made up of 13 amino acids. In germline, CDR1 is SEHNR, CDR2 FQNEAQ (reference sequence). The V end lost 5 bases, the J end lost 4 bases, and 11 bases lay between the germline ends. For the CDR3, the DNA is TGTGCCAGCAGCCCCTCCGGGGGCTATGGCTACACCTTC. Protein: CASSPSGGYGYTF. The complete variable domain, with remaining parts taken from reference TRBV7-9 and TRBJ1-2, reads DTGVSQNPRHKITKRGQNVTFRCDPISEHNRLYWYRQTLGQGPEFLTYFQNEAQLEKSRLLSDRFSAERPKGSFSTLEIQRTEQGDSAMYLCASSPSGGYGYTFGSGTRLTVV.

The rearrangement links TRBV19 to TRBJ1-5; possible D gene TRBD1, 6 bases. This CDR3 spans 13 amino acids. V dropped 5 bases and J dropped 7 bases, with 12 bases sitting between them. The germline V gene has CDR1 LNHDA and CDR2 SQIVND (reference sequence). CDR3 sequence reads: CASSHRVWQPQHF. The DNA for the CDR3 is TGTGCCAGTAGTCACAGGGTCTGGCAGCCCCAGCATTTT.

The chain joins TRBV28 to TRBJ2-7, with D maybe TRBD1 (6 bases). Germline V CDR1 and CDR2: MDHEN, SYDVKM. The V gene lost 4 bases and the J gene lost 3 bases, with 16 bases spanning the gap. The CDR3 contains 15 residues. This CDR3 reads CASSSLQGRDYEQYF. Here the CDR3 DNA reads TGTGCCAGCAGTTCCTTACAGGGTCGGGACTACGAGCAGTACTTC.

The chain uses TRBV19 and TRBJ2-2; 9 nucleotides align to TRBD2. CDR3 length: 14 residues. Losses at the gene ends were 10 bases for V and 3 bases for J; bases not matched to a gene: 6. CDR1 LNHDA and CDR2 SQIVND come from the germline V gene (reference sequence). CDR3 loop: CATVAGDYTGELFF. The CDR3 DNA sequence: TGTGCCACAGTAGCGGGAGATTACACCGGGGAGCTGTTTTTT.

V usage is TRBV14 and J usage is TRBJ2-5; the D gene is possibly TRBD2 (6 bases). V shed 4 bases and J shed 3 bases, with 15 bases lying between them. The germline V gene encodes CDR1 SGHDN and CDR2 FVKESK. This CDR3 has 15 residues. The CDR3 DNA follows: TGTGCCAGCAGCCGCCTAGGAGGGGCTGAAGAGACCCAGTACTTC. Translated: CASSRLGGAEETQYF.

This CDR3 is CASSLQGARSPLHF. CDR3 DNA sequence: TGTGCCAGCAGCTTACAGGGGGCGCGGTCACCCCTCCACTTT. The chain links TRBV6-5 to TRBJ1-6, with 9 bases matching TRBD1. Trimming removed 6 bases from V and 10 bases from J; junction bases left unmatched: 7. Germline CDR1 MNHEY, CDR2 SVGAGI. The length of the CDR3 is 14 residues.

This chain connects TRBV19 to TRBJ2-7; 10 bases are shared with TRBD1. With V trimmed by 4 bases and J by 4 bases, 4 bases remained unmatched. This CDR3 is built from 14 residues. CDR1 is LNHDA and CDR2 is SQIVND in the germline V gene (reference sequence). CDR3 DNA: TGTGCCAGTAGTAGACAGGGGGCCGGGTACGAGCAGTACTTC. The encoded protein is CASSRQGAGYEQYF.

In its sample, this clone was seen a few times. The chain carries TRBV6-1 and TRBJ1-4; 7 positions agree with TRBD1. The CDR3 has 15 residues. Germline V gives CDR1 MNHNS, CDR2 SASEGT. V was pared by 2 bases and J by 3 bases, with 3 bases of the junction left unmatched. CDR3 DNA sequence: TGTGCCAGCAGTGAAACAGGGGCAGCTAATGAAAAACTGTTTTTT. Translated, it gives CASSETGAANEKLFF.

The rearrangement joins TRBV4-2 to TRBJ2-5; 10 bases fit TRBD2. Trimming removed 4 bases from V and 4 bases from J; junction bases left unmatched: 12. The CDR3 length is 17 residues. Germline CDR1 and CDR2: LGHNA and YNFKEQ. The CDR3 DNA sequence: TGTGCCAGCAGCCTGAACGCGGCTAGCGGGAGTATAGAGACCCAGTACTTC. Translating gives CASSLNAASGSIETQYF.

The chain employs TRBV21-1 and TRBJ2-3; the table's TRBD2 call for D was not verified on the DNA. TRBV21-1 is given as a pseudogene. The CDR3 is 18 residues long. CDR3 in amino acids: CASSKEVRAPASTDTQYF. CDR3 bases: TGTGCCAGCAGCAAAGAGGTTAGAGCGCCGGCAAGCACAGATACGCAGTATTTT.

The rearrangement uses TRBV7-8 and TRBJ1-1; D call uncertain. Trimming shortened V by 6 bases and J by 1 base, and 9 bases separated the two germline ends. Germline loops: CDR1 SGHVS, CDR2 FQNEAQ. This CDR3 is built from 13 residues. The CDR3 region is CASRSQANTEAFF. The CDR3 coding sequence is TGTGCCAGCAGGTCCCAGGCGAACACTGAAGCTTTCTTT.

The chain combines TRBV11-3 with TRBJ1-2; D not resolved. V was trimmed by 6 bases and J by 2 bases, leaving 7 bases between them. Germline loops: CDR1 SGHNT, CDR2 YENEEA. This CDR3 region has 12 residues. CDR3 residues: CASSTGNYGYTF. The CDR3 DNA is TGTGCCAGCAGTACGGGGAACTATGGCTACACCTTC.

The CDR3 is CASSSGTGGINEQFF. CDR3 DNA sequence: TGTGCCAGCAGTTCCGGGACAGGGGGAATAAATGAGCAGTTCTTC. The chain couples TRBV2 to TRBJ2-1; 11 nucleotides match TRBD1. The CDR3 runs to 15 residues. CDR1 SNHLY and CDR2 FYNNEI come from the germline V gene. The V gene end was trimmed by 5 bases and the J gene end by 7 bases; junction bases not matched to a gene: 7. The full variable domain, in which reference TRBV2 and TRBJ2-1 provide the parts outside the CDR3, is EPEVTQTPSHQVTQMGQEVILRCVPISNHLYFYWYRQILGQKVEFLVSFYNNEISEKSEIFDDQFSVERPDGSNFTLKIRSTKLEDSAMYFCASSSGTGGINEQFFGPGTRLTVL.

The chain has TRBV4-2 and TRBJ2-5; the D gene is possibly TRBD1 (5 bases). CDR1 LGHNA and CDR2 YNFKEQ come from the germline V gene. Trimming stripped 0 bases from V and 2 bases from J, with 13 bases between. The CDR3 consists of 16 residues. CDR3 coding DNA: TGTGCCAGCAGCCAAGACGGGCCAGGGATTCAAGAGACCCAGTACTTC. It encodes CASSQDGPGIQETQYF.

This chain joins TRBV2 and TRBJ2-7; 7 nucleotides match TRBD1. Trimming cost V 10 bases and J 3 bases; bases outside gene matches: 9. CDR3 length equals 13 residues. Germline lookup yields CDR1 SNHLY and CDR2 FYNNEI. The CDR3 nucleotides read TGTGCCATCCGGACAGGATTCTACTACGAGCAGTACTTC. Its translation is CAIRTGFYYEQYF.

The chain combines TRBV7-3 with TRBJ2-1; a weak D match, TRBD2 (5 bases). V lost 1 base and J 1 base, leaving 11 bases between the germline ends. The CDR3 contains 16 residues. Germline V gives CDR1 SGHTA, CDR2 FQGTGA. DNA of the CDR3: TGTGCCAGCAGCTTAAGTGGGGAGTTGTCCTACAATGAGCAGTTCTTC. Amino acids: CASSLSGELSYNEQFF. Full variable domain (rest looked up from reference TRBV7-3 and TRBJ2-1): GAGVSQTPSNKVTEKGKYVELRCDPISGHTALYWYRQSLGQGPEFLIYFQGTGAADDSGLPNDRFFAVRPEGSVSTLKIQRTERGDSAVYLCASSLSGELSYNEQFFGPGTRLTVL.

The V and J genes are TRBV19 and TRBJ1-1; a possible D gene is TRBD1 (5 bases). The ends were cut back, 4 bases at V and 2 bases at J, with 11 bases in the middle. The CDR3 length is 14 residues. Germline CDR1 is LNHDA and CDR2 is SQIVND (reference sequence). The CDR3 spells CASSKVGTNTEAFF. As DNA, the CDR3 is TGTGCCAGTAGTAAGGTTGGGACTAACACTGAAGCTTTCTTT.

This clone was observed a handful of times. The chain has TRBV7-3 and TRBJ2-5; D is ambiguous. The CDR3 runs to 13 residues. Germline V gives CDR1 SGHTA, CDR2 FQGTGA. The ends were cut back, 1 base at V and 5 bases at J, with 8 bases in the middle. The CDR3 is CASSLKFMETQYF. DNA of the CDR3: TGTGCCAGCAGCTTAAAATTTATGGAGACCCAGTACTTC.

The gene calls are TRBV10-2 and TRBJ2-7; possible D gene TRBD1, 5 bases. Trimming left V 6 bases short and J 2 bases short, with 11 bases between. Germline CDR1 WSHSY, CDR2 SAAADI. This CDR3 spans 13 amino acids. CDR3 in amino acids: CASRGAGTYEQYF. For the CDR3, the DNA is TGCGCCAGCAGAGGGGCAGGCACCTACGAGCAGTACTTC.

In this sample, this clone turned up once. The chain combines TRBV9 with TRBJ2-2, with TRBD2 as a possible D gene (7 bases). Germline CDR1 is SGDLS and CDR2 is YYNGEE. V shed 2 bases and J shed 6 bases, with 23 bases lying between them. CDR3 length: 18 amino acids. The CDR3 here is CASSVLDLGGGIAGELFF. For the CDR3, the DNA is TGTGCCAGCAGCGTTTTGGACCTAGGGGGAGGGATCGCCGGGGAGCTGTTTTTT.

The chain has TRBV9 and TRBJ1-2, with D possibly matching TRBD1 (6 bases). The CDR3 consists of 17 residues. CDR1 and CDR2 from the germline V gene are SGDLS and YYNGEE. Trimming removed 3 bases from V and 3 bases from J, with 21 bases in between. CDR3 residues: CASSGAGTWDGDYGYTF. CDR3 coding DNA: TGTGCCAGCAGCGGCGCCGGGACATGGGACGGAGACTATGGCTACACCTTC.

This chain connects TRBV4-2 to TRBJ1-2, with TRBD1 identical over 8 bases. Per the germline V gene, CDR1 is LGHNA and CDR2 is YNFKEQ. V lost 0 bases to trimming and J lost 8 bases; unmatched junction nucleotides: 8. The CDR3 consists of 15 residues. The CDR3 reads CASSQDRGLSNGYTF. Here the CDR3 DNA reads TGTGCCAGCAGCCAAGACAGGGGGCTATCTAACGGCTACACCTTC.

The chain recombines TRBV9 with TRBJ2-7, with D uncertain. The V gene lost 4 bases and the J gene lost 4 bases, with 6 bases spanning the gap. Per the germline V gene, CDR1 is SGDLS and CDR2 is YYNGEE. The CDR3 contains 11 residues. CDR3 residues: CASSSGYEQYF. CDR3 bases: TGTGCCAGCAGCTCCGGGTACGAGCAGTACTTC.

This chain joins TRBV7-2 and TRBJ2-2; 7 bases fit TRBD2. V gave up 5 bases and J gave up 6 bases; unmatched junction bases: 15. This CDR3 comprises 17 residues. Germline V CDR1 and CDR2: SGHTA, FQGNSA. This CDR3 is CASSHRYWRESSGELFF. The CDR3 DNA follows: TGTGCCAGCAGCCATAGGTATTGGCGGGAGAGTTCCGGGGAGCTGTTTTTT.

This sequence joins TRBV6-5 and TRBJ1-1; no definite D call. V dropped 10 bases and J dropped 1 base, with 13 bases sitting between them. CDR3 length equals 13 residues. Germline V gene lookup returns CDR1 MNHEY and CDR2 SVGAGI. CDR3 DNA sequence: TGTGCCACCCGGGCGGGGTGGAACACTGAAGCTTTCTTT. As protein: CATRAGWNTEAFF.

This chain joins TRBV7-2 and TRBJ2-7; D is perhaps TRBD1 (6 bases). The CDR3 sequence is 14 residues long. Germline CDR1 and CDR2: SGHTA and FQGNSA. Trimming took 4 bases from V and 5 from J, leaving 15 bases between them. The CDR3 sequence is CASSSGVTYHEQYF. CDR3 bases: TGTGCCAGCAGCTCAGGGGTGACTTACCACGAGCAGTACTTC.

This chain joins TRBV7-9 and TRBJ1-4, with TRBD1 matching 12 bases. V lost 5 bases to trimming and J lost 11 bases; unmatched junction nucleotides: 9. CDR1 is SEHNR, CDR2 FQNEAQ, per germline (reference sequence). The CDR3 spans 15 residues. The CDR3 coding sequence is TGTGCCAGCAGCCCCCGGGACAGGGGGCAACGGAAACTGTTTTTT. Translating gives CASSPRDRGQRKLFF. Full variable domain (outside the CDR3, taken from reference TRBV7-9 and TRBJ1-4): DTGVSQNPRHKITKRGQNVTFRCDPISEHNRLYWYRQTLGQGPEFLTYFQNEAQLEKSRLLSDRFSAERPKGSFSTLEIQRTEQGDSAMYLCASSPRDRGQRKLFFGSGTQLSVL.

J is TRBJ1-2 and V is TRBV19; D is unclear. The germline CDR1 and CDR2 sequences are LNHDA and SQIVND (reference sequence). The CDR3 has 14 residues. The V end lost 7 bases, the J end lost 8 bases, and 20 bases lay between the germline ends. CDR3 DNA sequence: TGTGCCAGTAAAGGTCTTACTGCACTATGGGGCTACACCTTC. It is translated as CASKGLTALWGYTF.

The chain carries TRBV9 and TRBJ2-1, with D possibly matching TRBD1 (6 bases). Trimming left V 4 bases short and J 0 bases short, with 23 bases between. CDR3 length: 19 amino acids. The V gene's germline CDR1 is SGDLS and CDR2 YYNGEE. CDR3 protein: CASSPLDSYTINSYNEQFF. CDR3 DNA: TGTGCCAGCAGCCCACTGGACAGCTACACTATAAACTCCTACAATGAGCAGTTCTTC.